This T cell receptor beta chain derives from a study of pediatric ulcerative colitis (dated by TCRdb to about 2019). In the study overall: Among the ulcerative colitis patients, about seven had pancolitis and two had left-sided colitis, and histology in every patient was consistent with ulcerative colitis. From nine newly diagnosed, treatment-naive pediatric ulcerative colitis patients and a few non-IBD control children, paired blood and rectal samples were collected. By Pediatric Ulcerative Colitis Activity Index, two patients had mild disease, four had moderate disease and three had acute severe colitis. General findings and caveats noted by the study authors: Two rectal CDR3 clonotypes were present in all ulcerative colitis patients and in none of the controls. Rectal pinch biopsies may have included blood-derived T cells, especially in patients with overt colitis. Features of the rectal repertoire distinguished controls, mild-moderate colitis patients and acute severe colitis patients, and in acute severe colitis rectal diversity was lower because of clonal expansions. Autologous blood-rectal clonal overlap was significantly higher in ulcerative colitis patients than in controls, suggesting increased T cell trafficking to inflamed tissue. With only four individuals, the healthy control group was small. For technical reasons, blood samples from two patients gave substantially fewer templates, and these samples were excluded from the blood-rectal overlap analysis. Because the repertoires came from total lymphocyte DNA, rare subsets such as regulatory T cells may have patterns that are not reflected.

Using the immunoSEQ TRB Survey service, rearranged CDR3 beta regions were amplified from genomic DNA with multiplex V and J primers. Survey-level sequencing depth of up to 500,000 reads per sample was used to keep depth equal across samples. The libraries were purified, combined into pools and sequenced with Illumina technology. The paper's processing steps were these. Productive clonality, sample overlap, pairwise scatters, CDR3 beta length, V/D/J gene usage and productiveness were all assessed with the immunoSEQ online tools. Calculated diversity was defined as the number of unique rearrangements divided by total templates, multiplied by 100, and Shannon and Simpson indices were computed as well. Principal component analysis was performed on Z-score normalized data with the R prcomp function and the ggbiplot package. Morisita's index was used to measure clonal overlap between blood and rectum within each subject. The clones in this table, taken by TCRdb from immuneACCESS, are in-frame only. Not every clone is retained; where verified, under half of the shortfall comes from an unresolved V gene, and the cause of the rest is unknown. The V and J calls and the clone size are those of that table, but D and trimming were determined from the DNA. The sample table contains around 18,000 clones; only one count was recorded for roughly 80% of them. Over 6.5% of the sample lies in the top ten.

On this clone: This clone's antigen is unknown. Base qualities are not at hand, and no much larger clone is one base apart.

V is pruned by 4 bases and J by 7 bases, leaving 12 bases of the junction without a gene match. In the germline V gene (reference sequence), CDR1 corresponds to MNHEY and CDR2 to SMNVEV. Taken from cysteine to phenylalanine, the CDR3 has 15 residues. Here the CDR3 DNA is all that survives: 45 bases in frame from base 1. During colonoscopy, one to two rectal pinch biopsies were obtained for research purposes. Before the diagnostic colonoscopy, none of the ulcerative colitis patients had been given immunosuppressive medication. Before DNA was isolated, the rectal biopsies underwent proteinase K digestion. The Wizard kit (Promega) was used to extract genomic DNA from the blood and intestinal samples.

Sequencing was performed on gut tissue. The rearranged segments are TRBV27 and TRBJ1-2; 7 central nucleotides agree with TRBD1. The source of this sequence is a boy aged 5-17 years with moderate ulcerative colitis. The CDR3 amino acid sequence is: CASSSPARQGSGYTF. The nucleotide sequence reads TGTGCCAGCAGTTCTCCCGCCAGACAGGGTAGTGGCTACACCTTC.